This T cell receptor beta chain comes out of a study of blood T cell repertoires in COVID-19. Across the study: The United States, Italy and Spain supplied acute and convalescent COVID-19 samples. T cells, B-cell-depleted T cells, or PBMCs provided the cDNA or gDNA that served as material.

The CDR3 spans 14 residues. Trimming stripped 0 bases from V and 5 bases from J, with 10 bases between. CDR1 and CDR2 (germline): SGHTA, FQGNSA. This clone has only one observation. How the authors handled the data: Scientists estimated how many nucleated cells there were by amplifying reference gene primers. Only in-frame clones appear in the TCRdb table, and some are missing; sequencing was by immunoSEQ multiplex PCR. The DNA gave D and trimming, while V, J and clone size come from that table. This sample yields about 200,000 clones, of which roughly 84% are seen a single time; approximately 5% belongs to the top ten.

This clonotype originated in a woman aged 80 or older with acute or convalescent COVID-19. The rearrangement uses TRBV7-2 and TRBJ1-1; D call uncertain. The sequencing sample was made of peripheral blood. This CDR3 reads CASSLAFPVTEAFF. The CDR3 coding sequence is TGTGCCAGCAGCTTAGCGTTTCCAGTAACTGAAGCTTTCTTT.